This T cell receptor beta chain originates from a study of blood T cell repertoires in COVID-19. Per the study methods: By means of reference gene primer amplification, nucleated cell counts were estimated. Libraries were prepared by immunoSEQ multiplex PCR; TCRdb keeps only in-frame clonotypes and omits some of them. D and trimming come from the DNA, and the V and J calls and clone size come from that table. The data show approximately 360,000 clones, around 89% seen once. Losses at the gene ends were 2 bases for V and 4 bases for J; bases not matched to a gene: 6. There are 15 residues in the CDR3. The germline gives CDR1 MNHEY, CDR2 SVGAGI. Those who participated ranged in age from roughly 18 to 89 years and resided in 20 to 30 US areas. Cohort placement rested on clinical history that participants reported themselves.

The V call is TRBV6-5, the J call TRBJ1-1, with 8 bases that match TRBD1. Sequenced input: PBMCs or T cells enriched from blood (not recorded which). The clonotype comes from a woman in her 30s with acute COVID-19. This CDR3 is CASSYLSGGTTEAFF. Here the CDR3 DNA reads TGTGCCAGCAGTTACCTCTCAGGGGGCACCACTGAAGCTTTCTTT.